What follows is one T cell receptor beta chain and its context. Its antigen is undetermined. Assay: immunoSEQ multiplex PCR; the TCRdb copy retains only in-frame clones and omits some. Of nearly 500,000 clones in the sample, 76% were seen once. Unsorted material relied on approximately 100 million PBMCs as the source of genomic DNA. This specimen belongs to a study of shared clonotypes between healthy human individuals. Study conclusions and caveats: An anticipated effect of sequencing depth on clonotype sharing among donors was recognized.

The CDR3 consists of 15 residues. Germline CDR1 reads SEHNR; CDR2 reads FQNEAQ (reference sequence). V was clipped by 7 bases and J by 2 bases, with 15 bases between them. The chain carries TRBV7-9 and TRBJ2-1; D unclear. Sequencing was performed on PBMCs. The receptor was isolated from a woman between 35 and 50 years old in good health. Some clones in this sample may be carry-over from other donors' samples. The CDR3 region is CASTPRGITYNEQFF. CDR3 bases: TGTGCCAGCACCCCTCGAGGAATAACCTACAATGAGCAGTTCTTC.